This T cell receptor beta chain was sequenced for a study of blood T cell repertoires in COVID-19. Study-level information: COVID-19 samples from acute and convalescent phases originated in the United States, Italy and Spain. PBMCs, B-cell-depleted T cells, or T cells provided the cDNA or gDNA that made up the material.

Original handling: Amplifying reference gene primers gave estimates of nucleated cell counts. Libraries were prepared by immunoSEQ multiplex PCR; TCRdb keeps only in-frame clonotypes and omits some of them. The D gene and trimming were derived from the DNA, and the V and J assignments and clone size from that table. The table lists hundreds of thousands of clones, around nine tenths of them singletons. This clonotype was obtained from a man aged 55 to 70 with acute or convalescent COVID-19. Sequenced input: peripheral blood.

This CDR3 reads CASSGKPGQGFELAYF. The CDR3 nucleotides are TGTGCCAGCAGTGGAAAGCCGGGACAGGGGTTTGAGTTAGCGTACTTC. The rearrangement joins TRBV2 to TRBJ2-7, with TRBD1 identical over 10 bases. The CDR3 length is 16 residues. The germline V gene has CDR1 SNHLY and CDR2 FYNNEI. The V gene end was trimmed by 4 bases and the J gene end by 12 bases; junction bases not matched to a gene: 18. The whole variable domain, remainder taken from reference TRBV2 and TRBJ2-7, is EPEVTQTPSHQVTQMGQEVILRCVPISNHLYFYWYRQILGQKVEFLVSFYNNEISEKSEIFDDQFSVERPDGSNFTLKIRSTKLEDSAMYFCASSGKPGQGFELAYFGPGTRLTVT.